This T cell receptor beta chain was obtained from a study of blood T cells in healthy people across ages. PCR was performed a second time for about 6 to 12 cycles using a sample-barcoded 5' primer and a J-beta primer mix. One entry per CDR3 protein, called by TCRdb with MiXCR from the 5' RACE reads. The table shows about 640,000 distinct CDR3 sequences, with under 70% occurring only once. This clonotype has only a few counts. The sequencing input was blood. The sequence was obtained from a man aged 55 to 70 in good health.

In nucleotides, the CDR3 is TGCGCCAGCAGCTTGAGCGGGGACTACACCTTC. Encoded protein: CASSLSGDYTF. The rearrangement uses TRBV5-1 and TRBJ1-2; no definite D call. The CDR3 spans 11 residues. V lost 1 base and J lost 10, with 8 bases in between. Per germline, CDR1 SGHRS and CDR2 YFSETQ.